These 21 T cell receptor beta chains originate from one sample sequenced in a study of CD8 T cells in Susac syndrome. Reverse transcription of roughly 0.45 to 1 ug RNA used random hexamers. TCRdb called the immunoSEQ multiplex PCR reads again in MiXCR, with one record for every CDR3 protein. The sample lists roughly 120,000 distinct CDR3 sequences; 90% to 95% were seen once. Sequenced input: CD4+ T cells from PBMCs. The receptors come from a human donor with multiple sclerosis.

This chain links TRBV7-9 with TRBJ1-2, with TRBD1 matching 7 bases. The V gene's germline CDR1 is SEHNR and CDR2 FQNEAQ (reference sequence). V lost 5 bases, J lost 7 bases, and 7 bases stayed unmatched. This CDR3 has 13 amino acids. CDR3 nucleotide sequence: TGTGCCAGCAGCCGCAGGGGGGATTCTGGCTACACCTTC. As protein: CASSRRGDSGYTF.

The chain couples TRBV7-2 to TRBJ1-5; 11 bases fit TRBD1. The length of the CDR3 is 16 residues. The V gene end was trimmed by 5 bases and the J gene end by 7 bases; junction bases not matched to a gene: 10. The germline gives CDR1 SGHTA, CDR2 FQGNSA. CDR3 nucleotide sequence: TGTGCCAGCAGCCTGTGGACAGGGGGCGCAGGGCAGCCCCAGCATTTT. Its protein is CASSLWTGGAGQPQHF.

This sequence joins TRBV12-3 or TRBV12-4 and TRBJ1-1; unclear D gene. The CDR3 has 13 amino acids. The V end was cut by 7 bases, the J end by 5 bases, with 14 bases between. CDR3 protein: CASTPIQGTEAFF. The CDR3 region has the DNA TGTGCCAGCACCCCAATCCAAGGGACTGAAGCTTTCTTT.

The chain joins TRBV5-1 to TRBJ1-4; TRBD1 might be the D (5 bases). The ends were cut back, 4 bases at V and 3 bases at J, with 13 bases in the middle. Germline-derived CDR1 and CDR2 are SGHRS and YFSETQ. This CDR3 has 15 amino acids. CDR3 residues: CASSPQWGSNEKLFF. CDR3 nucleotide sequence: TGCGCCAGCAGCCCACAGTGGGGGTCTAATGAAAAACTGTTTTTT.

CDR3 nucleotide sequence: TGCGCCAGCAGCTTGAACCAGGGGACCTACGAGCAGTACTTC. It translates to CASSLNQGTYEQYF. The chain is built from TRBV5-1 and TRBJ2-7; perhaps TRBD1 as D (6 bases). Deletions cut 1 base from V and 2 bases from J, with 10 bases between. Per the germline V gene, CDR1 is SGHRS and CDR2 is YFSETQ. The CDR3 has 14 amino acids.

The chain joins TRBV20-1 to TRBJ1-2; D call uncertain. Germline V gene data show CDR1 as DFQATT and CDR2 as SNEGSKA (reference sequence). The CDR3 runs 15 residues. The V gene lost 5 bases and the J gene lost 4 bases, with 20 bases spanning the gap. The CDR3 loop is CSALFPDGLLYGYTF. The CDR3 region has the DNA TGCAGTGCTTTGTTTCCGGACGGTCTCCTCTATGGCTACACCTTC.

The chain combines TRBV20-1 with TRBJ1-1; D perhaps matches TRBD1 (5 bases). Germline assignment: CDR1 DFQATT and CDR2 SNEGSKA (reference sequence). The CDR3 contains 13 residues. V lost 4 bases and J lost 8, with 17 bases in between. As DNA, the CDR3 is TGCAGTGCTACCGGACACTCGGTCCGGGAAGCTTTCTTT. This gives the protein CSATGHSVREAFF.

The chain uses TRBV18 and TRBJ1-4; the D is unclear. The CDR3 runs 14 residues. The germline CDR1 and CDR2 sequences are KGHSH and LQKENI. V lost 3 bases and J lost 4, with 9 bases in between. Here the CDR3 reads CASSPAAHNEKLFF. CDR3 nucleotides: TGTGCCAGCTCACCCGCGGCGCATAATGAAAAACTGTTTTTT.

The rearrangement links TRBV5-6 to TRBJ1-2; D may be TRBD1 (6 bases). Germline-derived CDR1 and CDR2 are SGHDT and YYEEEE. CDR3 length equals 14 residues. Between the trimmed V and J ends, which lost 2 bases and 6 bases, there was a span of 14 bases. CDR3 bases: TGTGCCAGCAGCTTTCCCCTCAGGGGAGATGGCTACACCTTC. This codes for CASSFPLRGDGYTF.

The chain links TRBV2 to TRBJ2-1, with D possibly called TRBD1 or TRBD2 (5 bases each). In germline, CDR1 is SNHLY, CDR2 FYNNEI. V lost 10 bases and J 1 base, leaving 11 bases between the germline ends. The CDR3 runs to 13 residues. The chain's CDR3 is CANREGSYNEQFF. The CDR3 nucleotides are TGTGCCAACCGTGAGGGGTCCTACAATGAGCAGTTCTTC.

The V call is TRBV29-1, the J call TRBJ2-2; 15 positions agree with TRBD2. This CDR3 region has 16 residues. The germline V gene has CDR1 SQVTM and CDR2 ANQGSEA. V was pared by 7 bases and J by 4 bases, with 7 bases of the junction left unmatched. The CDR3 sequence: CSAGLAGGLGTGELFF. The CDR3 nucleotides read TGCAGCGCCGGACTAGCGGGGGGGCTGGGCACCGGGGAGCTGTTTTTT.

The chain is built from TRBV29-1 and TRBJ2-5, with a tentative D call TRBD1 (5 bases). This CDR3 spans 15 amino acids. V was trimmed by 8 bases and J by 1 base, leaving 20 bases between them. Germline assignment: CDR1 SQVTM and CDR2 ANQGSEA. Here the CDR3 reads CSQKVRAGFQETQYF. CDR3 bases: TGCAGCCAAAAAGTCAGGGCTGGGTTCCAAGAGACCCAGTACTTC.

The rearrangement joins TRBV6-2 or TRBV6-3 to TRBJ2-5; the D gene is possibly TRBD1 (5 bases). CDR1 is MNHEY, CDR2 SVGEGT, per germline. This CDR3 has 12 amino acids. V gave up 5 bases and J gave up 5 bases, with 9 bases separating them. CDR3 bases: TGTGCCAGCAGTCAGGGTTTCGAGACCCAGTACTTC. Amino acid sequence: CASSQGFETQYF.

This chain connects TRBV5-1 to TRBJ2-2, with D possibly being TRBD1 (6 bases). Germline V gene lookup returns CDR1 SGHRS and CDR2 YFSETQ. This CDR3 has 13 amino acids. V dropped 4 bases and J dropped 6 bases, with 10 bases sitting between them. The CDR3 spells CASSAGDPGELFF. As DNA, the CDR3 is TGCGCCAGCAGCGCAGGGGATCCCGGGGAGCTGTTTTTT.

The rearrangement links TRBV2 to TRBJ1-2; 7 nucleotides line up with TRBD1. The CDR3 runs 11 residues. V shed 7 bases and J 7 bases; nucleotides not matched to a gene: 3. Germline V gene lookup returns CDR1 SNHLY and CDR2 FYNNEI. CDR3 bases: TGTGCCAGCAATCGGGACAGTGGCTACACCTTC. Protein: CASNRDSGYTF.

The chain carries TRBV7-2 and TRBJ2-3; 10 nucleotides line up with TRBD2. This CDR3 has 18 residues. J gave up 5 bases and V 5 bases, and 16 bases lay outside the gene matches. From germline, CDR1 is SGHTA and CDR2 FQGNSA. The CDR3 region is CASSPPGSSSGGLDTQYF. CDR3 sequence (DNA): TGTGCCAGCAGCCCCCCTGGAAGTAGTAGCGGGGGGCTAGATACGCAGTATTTT.

The V and J genes are TRBV20-1 and TRBJ1-1; D is ambiguous. Looked up from germline, CDR1 is DFQATT and CDR2 is SNEGSKA (reference sequence). The CDR3 consists of 11 residues. The V end lost 5 bases, the J end lost 4 bases, and 8 bases lay between the germline ends. CDR3 bases: TGCAGTGCTTGGGAGGCCACTGAAGCTTTCTTT. It translates to CSAWEATEAFF.

V and J are TRBV5-1 and TRBJ1-1, with 9 bases matching TRBD1. Per the germline V gene, CDR1 is SGHRS and CDR2 is YFSETQ. The CDR3 consists of 15 residues. The junction had 4 bases not matched to a gene; V was cut back by 0 bases and J by 4 bases. CDR3 DNA: TGCGCCAGCAGCTTGGGGGACAGGGTTGCCACTGAAGCTTTCTTT. As protein: CASSLGDRVATEAFF.

The chain combines TRBV29-1 with TRBJ2-5; 9 positions agree with TRBD1. Germline V gene lookup returns CDR1 SQVTM and CDR2 ANQGSEA. CDR3 length: 14 amino acids. V lost 2 bases to trimming and J lost 5 bases; unmatched junction nucleotides: 6. CDR3 sequence: CSVEPGTGYETQYF. Written as DNA, the CDR3 is TGCAGCGTTGAACCCGGGACAGGGTATGAGACCCAGTACTTC.

The chain carries TRBV20-1 and TRBJ1-3; D unresolved. Germline CDR1 reads DFQATT; CDR2 reads SNEGSKA (reference sequence). The CDR3 runs 13 residues. Trimming cost V 7 bases and J 0 bases, with 10 bases left between them. The CDR3 bases are TGCAGTGGTGTGACCAACTCTGGAAACACCATATATTTT. This translates into CSGVTNSGNTIYF.

V usage is TRBV6-1 and J usage is TRBJ2-2; D is ambiguous. The CDR3 runs to 12 residues. V shed 7 bases and J shed 2 bases, with 5 bases lying between them. CDR1 and CDR2 from the germline V gene are MNHNS and SASEGT. DNA of the CDR3: TGTGCCAGCAACCTAAACACCGGGGAGCTGTTTTTT. Translation: CASNLNTGELFF.